Described below is a single T cell receptor (beta chain) sequence and its context. What antigen it recognizes has not been identified. Base qualities were left out, and no much larger clone turns up one base away. At one collaborating source in Seattle, patients were enrolled during active infection and were followed longitudinally through the course of disease. The collaborating institutions used their own protocols to collect whole blood in K2EDTA tubes. Collaborator samples were shipped for TCRbeta analysis as frozen whole blood, isolated PBMCs, or DNA extracted from either sample type. The sample comes from a study of blood T cell repertoires in COVID-19 (dated by TCRdb to 2020 to 2021). Notes on the research overall: Collaborator samples came from the United States, Italy and Spain and covered acute and convalescent phases of COVID-19. Subjects who had been exposed to COVID-19, were actively infected with it, or had recovered from it provided the deeply sampled blood TCRbeta repertoires that made up the dataset. The repertoires were made available in a free public database intended to serve as a resource for research on the immune response to SARS-CoV-2. The samples were drawn from the first 160 participants of the ongoing ImmuneRACE study and from 950 to 1,500 subjects provided by 6 global collaborators. A de-identified subject ID, COVID-19 status, age in years and sex were almost always included in the sample metadata. Where available, HLA class I and class II types were obtained from metadata supplied by the sample provider rather than from assay-based typing. The material from the prospective study consisted of cDNA or gDNA derived from T cells, B-cell-depleted T cells, or PBMCs.

General findings and caveats noted by the study authors: The quantity of clinical and demographic metadata differed by source and by participant and was supplied without curation.

TCRbeta CDR3 regions were amplified from genomic DNA by means of the immunoSEQ Assay, a bias-controlled multiplex PCR. The study's own analysis went as follows. Nucleated cell counts per sample were estimated from amplification of reference gene primers within the assay. To quantify the absolute abundance of each unique TCRbeta CDR3 rearrangement, sequence reads were collapsed and filtered. Productive Simpson clonality was computed per sample as the square root of Simpson's diversity index over productive rearrangements. TCRdb carries this immuneACCESS record with in-frame sequences only. Its versions omit some clonotypes, under half of them owing to an unresolved V gene in the studies checked, with the rest unexplained. From that table come the V and J calls and clone size; the DNA was used to work out D and trimming. Counted in this sample were tens of thousands of clones; approximately 83% of them appeared once. The ten largest make up approximately 15% of the sample.

Cut back by 5 bases and 6 bases, the V and J ends lie 13 bases apart. There are 13 amino acids in the CDR3, from cysteine to phenylalanine inclusive. This entry keeps only the CDR3 DNA: 39 bases, framed from base 1. The source material was peripheral blood. The sequence was collected from a man aged 35-49 years with COVID-19, enrolled during active disease. The chain joins TRBV12-3 or TRBV12-4 to TRBJ1-1; tentative D gene TRBD1, with 6 bases matching. The CDR3 in this case is CASSVGTTAEAFF. The nucleotide sequence is given as TGTGCCAGCAGTGTGGGGACAACGGCTGAAGCTTTCTTT.